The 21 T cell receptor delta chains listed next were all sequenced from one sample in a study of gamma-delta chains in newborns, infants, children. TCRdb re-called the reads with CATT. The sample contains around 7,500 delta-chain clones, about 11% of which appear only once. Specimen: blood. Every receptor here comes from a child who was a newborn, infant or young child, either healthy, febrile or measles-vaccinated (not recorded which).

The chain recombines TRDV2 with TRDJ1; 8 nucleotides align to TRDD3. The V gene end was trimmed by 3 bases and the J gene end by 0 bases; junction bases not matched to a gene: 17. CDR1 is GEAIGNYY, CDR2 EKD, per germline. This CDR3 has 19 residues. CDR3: CACDDLLGVAGFNTDKLIF. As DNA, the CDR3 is TGTGCCTGTGACGATTTACTGGGGGTGGCAGGCTTCAACACCGATAAACTCATCTTT.

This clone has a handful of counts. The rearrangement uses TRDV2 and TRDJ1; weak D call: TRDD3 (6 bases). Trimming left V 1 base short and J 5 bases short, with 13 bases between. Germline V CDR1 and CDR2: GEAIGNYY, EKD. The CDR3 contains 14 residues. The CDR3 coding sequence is TGTGCCTGTGACACGGTAAGGATACAAGATAAACTCATCTTT. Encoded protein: CACDTVRIQDKLIF.

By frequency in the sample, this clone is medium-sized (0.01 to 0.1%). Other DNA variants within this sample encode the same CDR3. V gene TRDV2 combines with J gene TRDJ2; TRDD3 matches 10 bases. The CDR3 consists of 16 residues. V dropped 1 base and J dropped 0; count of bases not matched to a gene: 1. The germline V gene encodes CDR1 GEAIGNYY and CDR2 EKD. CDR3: CACDTLGDALTAQLFF. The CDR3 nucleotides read TGTGCCTGTGACACACTGGGGGATGCTTTGACAGCACAACTCTTCTTT.

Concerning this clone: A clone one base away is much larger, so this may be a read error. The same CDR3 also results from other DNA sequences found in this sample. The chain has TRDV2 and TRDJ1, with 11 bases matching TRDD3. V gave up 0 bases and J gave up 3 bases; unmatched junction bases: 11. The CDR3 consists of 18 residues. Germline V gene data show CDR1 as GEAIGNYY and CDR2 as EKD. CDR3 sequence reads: CACDTGKLLGDRPDKLIF. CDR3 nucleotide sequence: TGTGCCTGTGACACCGGGAAGCTACTGGGGGATAGACCCGATAAACTCATCTTT.

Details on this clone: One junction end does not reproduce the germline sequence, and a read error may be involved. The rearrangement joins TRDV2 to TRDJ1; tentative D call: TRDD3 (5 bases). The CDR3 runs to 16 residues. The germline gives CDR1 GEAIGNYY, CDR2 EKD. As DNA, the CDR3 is TGTGCCTGTGGGGATCTACGACCTCTCTACACCGATAAACCCATCTTT. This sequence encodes CACGDLRPLYTDKPIF.

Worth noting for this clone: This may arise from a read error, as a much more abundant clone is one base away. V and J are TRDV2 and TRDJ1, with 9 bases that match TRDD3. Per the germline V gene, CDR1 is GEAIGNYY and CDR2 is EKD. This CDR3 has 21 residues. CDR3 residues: CAYDTVETGGAPPLYTDKLIF. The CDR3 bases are TGTGCCTATGACACCGTGGAAACTGGGGGAGCTCCTCCTTTGTACACCGATAAACTCATCTTT.

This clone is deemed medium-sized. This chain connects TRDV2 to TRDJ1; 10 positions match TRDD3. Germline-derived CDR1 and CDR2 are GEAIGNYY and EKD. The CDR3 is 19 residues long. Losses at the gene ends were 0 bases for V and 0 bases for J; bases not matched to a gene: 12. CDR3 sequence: CACDTLSRGIRAYTDKLIF. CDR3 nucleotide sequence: TGTGCCTGTGACACCTTATCCCGGGGGATACGTGCGTACACCGATAAACTCATCTTT.

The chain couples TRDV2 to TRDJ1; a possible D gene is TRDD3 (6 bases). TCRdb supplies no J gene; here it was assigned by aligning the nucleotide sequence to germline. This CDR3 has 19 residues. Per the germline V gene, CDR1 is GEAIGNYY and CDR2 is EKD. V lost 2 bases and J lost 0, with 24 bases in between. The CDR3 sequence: CACDRLGLPGGIYTDKLIF. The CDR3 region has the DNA TGTGCCTGTGACAGGCTAGGCCTACCGGGGGGAATTTACACCGATAAACTCATCTTT.

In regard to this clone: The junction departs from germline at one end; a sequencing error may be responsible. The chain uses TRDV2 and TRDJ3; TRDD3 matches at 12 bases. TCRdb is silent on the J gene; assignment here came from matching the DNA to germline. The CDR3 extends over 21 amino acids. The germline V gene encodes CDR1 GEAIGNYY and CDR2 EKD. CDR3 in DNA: TGTGCCTGTGACACGACGACTGGGGGATACCCGAGCTCCTGGGACACCCGAAAGATGTTTTTC. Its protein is CACDTTTGGYPSSWDTRKMFF.

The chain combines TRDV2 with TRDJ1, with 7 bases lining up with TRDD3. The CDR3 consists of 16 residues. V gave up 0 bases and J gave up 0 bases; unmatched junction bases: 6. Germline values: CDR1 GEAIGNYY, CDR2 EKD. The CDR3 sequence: CACDTVTLGDTDKLIF. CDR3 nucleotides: TGTGCCTGTGACACCGTTACTCTGGGGGACACCGATAAACTCATCTTT.

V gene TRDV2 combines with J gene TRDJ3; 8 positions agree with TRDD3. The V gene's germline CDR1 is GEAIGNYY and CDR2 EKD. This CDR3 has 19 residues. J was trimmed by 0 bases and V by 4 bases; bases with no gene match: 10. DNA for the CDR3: TGTGCCTGTGATATTACTGGGGGGCCTAGCTCCTGGGACACCCGACAGATGTTTTTC. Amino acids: CACDITGGPSSWDTRQMFF.

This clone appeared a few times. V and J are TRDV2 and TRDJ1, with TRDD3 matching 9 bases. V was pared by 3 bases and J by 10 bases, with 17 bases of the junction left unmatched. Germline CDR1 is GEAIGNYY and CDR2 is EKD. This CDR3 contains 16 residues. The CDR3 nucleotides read TGTGCCTGTGACGCCTTGAGGGGGGATACACCACCAAGACTCATCTTT. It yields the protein CACDALRGDTPPRLIF.

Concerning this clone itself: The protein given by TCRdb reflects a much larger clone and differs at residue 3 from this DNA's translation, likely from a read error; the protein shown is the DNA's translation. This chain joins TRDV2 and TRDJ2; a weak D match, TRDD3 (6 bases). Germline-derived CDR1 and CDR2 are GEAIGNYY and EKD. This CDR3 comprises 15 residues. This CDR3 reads CAYDSLGALTAQLFF. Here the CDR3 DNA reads TGTGCCTATGACAGCTTGGGGGCTCTCACAGCACAACTCTTCTTT.

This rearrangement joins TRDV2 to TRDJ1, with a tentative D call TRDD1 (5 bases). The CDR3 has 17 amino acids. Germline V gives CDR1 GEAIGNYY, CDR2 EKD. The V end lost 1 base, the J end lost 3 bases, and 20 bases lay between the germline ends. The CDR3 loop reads CACDTVTPLKYPDKLIF. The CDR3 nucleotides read TGTGCCTGTGACACGGTGACTCCCCTCAAATACCCCGATAAACTCATCTTT.

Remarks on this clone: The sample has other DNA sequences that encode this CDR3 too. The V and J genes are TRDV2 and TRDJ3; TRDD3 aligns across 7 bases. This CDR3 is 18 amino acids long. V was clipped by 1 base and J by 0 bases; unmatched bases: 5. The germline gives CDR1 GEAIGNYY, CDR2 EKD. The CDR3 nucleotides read TGTGCCTGTGACACTTACTGGGGCAGCTCCTGGGACACCCGACAGATGTTTTTC. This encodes CACDTYWGSSWDTRQMFF.

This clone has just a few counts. In DNA form, the CDR3 reads TGTGCCTGTGACACCGGGATAGCGAGCTCCTGGGACACCCGACAGATGTTTTTC. This translates into CACDTGIASSWDTRQMFF. The rearrangement joins TRDV2 to TRDJ3, with D possibly being TRDD3 (6 bases). Germline assignment: CDR1 GEAIGNYY and CDR2 EKD. The V gene lost 0 bases and the J gene lost 0 bases, with 11 bases spanning the gap. The length of the CDR3 is 18 residues.

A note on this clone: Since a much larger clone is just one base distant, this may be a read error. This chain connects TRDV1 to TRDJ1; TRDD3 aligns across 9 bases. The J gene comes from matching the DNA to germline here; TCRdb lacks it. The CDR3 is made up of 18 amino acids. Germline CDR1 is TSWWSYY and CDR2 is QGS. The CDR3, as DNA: TGTGCTCCTGGGGAAGGTATGGGGATACGAAGGGTCGTTCGTAAACTCATCTTT. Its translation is CAPGEGMGIRRVVRKLIF.

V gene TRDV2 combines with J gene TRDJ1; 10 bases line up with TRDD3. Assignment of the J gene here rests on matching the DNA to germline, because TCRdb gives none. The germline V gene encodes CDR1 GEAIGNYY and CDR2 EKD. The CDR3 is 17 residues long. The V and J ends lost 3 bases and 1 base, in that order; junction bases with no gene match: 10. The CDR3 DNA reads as TGTGCCTGTGACGTATTGGGGGATACAGGGGTCACCGATAAACTCATCTTT. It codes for CACDVLGDTGVTDKLIF.

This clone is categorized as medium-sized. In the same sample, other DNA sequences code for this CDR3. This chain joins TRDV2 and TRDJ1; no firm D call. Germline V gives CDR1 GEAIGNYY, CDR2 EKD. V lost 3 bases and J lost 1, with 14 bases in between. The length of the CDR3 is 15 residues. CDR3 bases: TGTGCCTGTGACCCCCTCGTTGGTGTCACCGATAAACTCATCTTT. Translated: CACDPLVGVTDKLIF.

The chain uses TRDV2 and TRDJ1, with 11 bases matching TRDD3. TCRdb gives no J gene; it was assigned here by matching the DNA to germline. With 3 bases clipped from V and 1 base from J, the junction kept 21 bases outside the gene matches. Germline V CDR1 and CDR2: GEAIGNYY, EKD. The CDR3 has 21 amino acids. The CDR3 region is CACDALGESSTGGYTTDKLIF. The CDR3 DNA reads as TGTGCCTGTGACGCCCTAGGGGAGTCAAGCACTGGGGGATATACCACCGATAAACTCATCTTT.

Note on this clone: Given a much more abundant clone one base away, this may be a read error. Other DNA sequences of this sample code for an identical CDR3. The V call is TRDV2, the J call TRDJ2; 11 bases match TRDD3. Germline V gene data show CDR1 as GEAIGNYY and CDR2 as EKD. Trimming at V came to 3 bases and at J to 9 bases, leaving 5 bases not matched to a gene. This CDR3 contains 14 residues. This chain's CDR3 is CACDSLLGDTQLFF. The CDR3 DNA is TGTGCCTGTGACTCCCTACTGGGGGATACACAACTCTTCTTT.